The following is a T cell receptor beta chain sequence with its context. Its antigen remains unknown. The record originates from a study of CD8+ T cells in alopecia areata. On the study more broadly: Tofacitinib was taken orally by treated patients, and the dose was 5 to 10 mg twice daily. Tofacitinib exposure lasted 6 to 18 months, followed by 6 months off drug.

V lost 2 bases and J lost 7, with 9 bases in between. This CDR3 spans 12 amino acids. Germline loops: CDR1 GTSNPN, CDR2 SVGIG (reference sequence). cDNA reverse transcribed from extracted RNA served as the sequencing template. Sequenced by immunoSEQ multiplex PCR; TCRdb stores in-frame clones only, minus some. The table has about 130,000 clones, around 60% seen once; the top ten hold under 8%. Study-level points and caveats: Mice showed TCR sharing more clearly than patients did, possibly owing to HLA.

The source is a human donor with alopecia areata. The rearrangement joins TRBV30 to TRBJ2-4; the D is unclear. Sequenced here: CD4+ T cells sorted from blood, sampled at week 0. The CDR3 DNA reads TGTGCCTGGAGTTCTCCCTCGAACATTCAGTACTTC. Its translation: CAWSSPSNIQYF.